This is a list of T cell receptor beta chains from one sample in a study of blood T cell repertoires in COVID-19. Clones were sequenced by immunoSEQ multiplex PCR, and TCRdb holds only the in-frame ones, with some missing. The data show more than 150,000 clones, roughly 90% seen once. Sequencing was carried out using peripheral blood. These receptors all stem from a man aged 60-69 years with acute or convalescent COVID-19. Both conserved end residues are part of each CDR3. The order of the fields is V gene, D gene, CDR3 length, clone size, J gene, CDR3 protein, CDR3 DNA. The D gene is left open where the match is weak. Expanded clones get a size class; other rows say once, few or many, or leave the size out.

TRBV30	TRBD1	16	once	TRBJ2-7	CAWTPLDRGIYYEQYF	TGTGCCTGGACCCCACTGGACAGGGGGATTTACTACGAGCAGTACTTC
TRBV7-9	TRBD1	19	NA	TRBJ2-6	CASSPRDRGMISGANVLTF	TGTGCCAGCAGCCCCCGGGACAGGGGAATGATCTCTGGGGCCAACGTCCTGACTTTC
TRBV2	TRBD1	16	NA	TRBJ1-6	CASSVTGGTYNSPLHF	TGTGCCAGCAGTGTGACAGGGGGCACCTATAATTCACCCCTCCACTTT
TRBV5-1	NA	16	NA	TRBJ2-6	CASSLVPGSGANVLTF	TGCGCCAGCAGCTTGGTACCCGGCTCTGGGGCCAACGTCCTGACTTTC
TRBV3-1/TRBV3-2	NA	13	few	TRBJ2-7	CASSDFKGGEQYF	TGTGCCAGCAGCGATTTTAAGGGAGGCGAGCAGTACTTC
TRBV7-6	NA	15	NA	TRBJ1-1	CASSPRGRADTEAFF	TGTGCCAGCAGCCCTAGAGGCAGGGCGGACACTGAAGCTTTCTTT
TRBV18	TRBD1	14	NA	TRBJ1-2	CASSPTDRVNGYTF	TGTGCCAGCTCACCAACGGACAGGGTAAATGGCTACACCTTC
TRBV18	NA	14	NA	TRBJ1-1	CASSLRQENTEAFF	TGTGCCAGCTCACTCCGACAGGAGAACACTGAAGCTTTCTTT
TRBV7-9	NA	14	NA	TRBJ1-5	CASSLGQGTKPQHF	TGTGCCAGCAGCTTAGGGCAGGGTACGAAGCCCCAGCATTTT
TRBV5-8	TRBD1	16	NA	TRBJ1-6	CASSPGTGEWNSPLHF	TGTGCCAGCAGCCCCGGGACAGGGGAATGGAATTCACCCCTCCACTTT
TRBV20-1	NA	11	NA	TRBJ1-1	CTTGGRTEAFF	TGCACCACGGGGGGACGCACTGAAGCTTTCTTT
TRBV10-3	TRBD1	15	NA	TRBJ1-3	CAISEMTGSGNTIYF	TGTGCCATCAGTGAGATGACAGGGTCTGGAAACACCATATATTTT